This TCR beta chain was recorded in a study of T cells in localized non-small cell lung cancer. Concerning this clone itself: What it binds is unknown.

Study results and caveats: Within adjacent lung there appeared a median approximately 59 of the top 100 tumor clones. Of the tissues analyzed, uninvolved adjacent lung showed maximal T cell clonality, greater than tumor. Multi-region tumor sequencing was not done, so intratumor heterogeneity could not be excluded.

Generated by immunoSEQ multiplex PCR, the TCRdb table keeps only in-frame clones and is missing some. The data contain 35,000 to 45,000 clones, 86% of them singletons. This CDR3 is built from 13 residues. Germline CDR1 is SGHNT and CDR2 is YYREEE (reference sequence). V was pared by 1 base and J by 3 bases, with 7 bases between. The chain uses TRBV5-4 and TRBJ2-5, with D unclear. The clonotype was recovered from a woman aged 18-55 years with stage III lung adenocarcinoma. The source was peripheral blood, collected before any cancer treatment. The CDR3 sequence is CASSLTTKETQYF. Written as DNA, the CDR3 is TGTGCCAGCAGCTTGACCACAAAAGAGACCCAGTACTTC.